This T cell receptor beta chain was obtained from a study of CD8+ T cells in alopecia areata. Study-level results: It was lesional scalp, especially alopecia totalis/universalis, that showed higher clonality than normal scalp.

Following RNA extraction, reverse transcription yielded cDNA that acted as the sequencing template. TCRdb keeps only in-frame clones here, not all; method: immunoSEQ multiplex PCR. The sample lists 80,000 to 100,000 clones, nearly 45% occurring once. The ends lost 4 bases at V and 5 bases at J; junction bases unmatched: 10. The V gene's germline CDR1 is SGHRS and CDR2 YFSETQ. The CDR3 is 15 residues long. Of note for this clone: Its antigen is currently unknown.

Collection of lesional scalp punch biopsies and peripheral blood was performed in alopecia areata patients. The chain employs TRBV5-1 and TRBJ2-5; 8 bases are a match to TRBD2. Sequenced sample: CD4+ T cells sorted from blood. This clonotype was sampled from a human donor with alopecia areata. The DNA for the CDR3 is TGCGCCAGCAGCCCCCCACAAGCGGGAGAGGAGACCCAGTACTTC. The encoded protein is CASSPPQAGEETQYF.